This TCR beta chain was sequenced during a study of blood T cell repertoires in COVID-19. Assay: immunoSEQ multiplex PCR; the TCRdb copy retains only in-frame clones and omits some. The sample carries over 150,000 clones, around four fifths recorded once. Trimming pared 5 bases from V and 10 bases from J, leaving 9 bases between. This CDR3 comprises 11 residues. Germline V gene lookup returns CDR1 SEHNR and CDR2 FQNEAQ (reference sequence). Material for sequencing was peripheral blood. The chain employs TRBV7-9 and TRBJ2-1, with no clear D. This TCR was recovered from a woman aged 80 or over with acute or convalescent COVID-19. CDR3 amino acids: CASSRDTEQFF. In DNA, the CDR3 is TGTGCCAGCAGCCGAGATACGGAGCAGTTCTTC.